This T cell receptor beta chain came from a study of OX40 agonist ivuxolimab in advanced cancers. The germline V gene encodes CDR1 LNHNV and CDR2 YYDKDF (reference sequence). The CDR3 totals 14 residues. The ends were cut back, 1 base at V and 3 bases at J, with 10 bases in the middle. The repertoire was sequenced with immunoSEQ multiplex PCR; TCRdb's copy has only in-frame clones and lacks some. The sample records some 110,000 clones, roughly 95% being singletons. This TCR came from an adult with an advanced solid tumor such as melanoma, head and neck, liver or kidney cancer. The rearrangement joins TRBV15 to TRBJ2-7, with D maybe TRBD1 (6 bases). Sample: CD4+ or CD8+ T cells sorted from blood, taken in a trial of the OX40 agonist ivuxolimab. For the CDR3, the DNA is TGTGCCACCAGCAGAGCCCAGGGGATCTACGAGCAGTACTTC. It encodes CATSRAQGIYEQYF.